Following are 23 T cell receptor beta chains from one sample sequenced in a study of T cells after yellow fever vaccination. TCRdb re-called the 5' RACE reads through MiXCR, storing one row per CDR3 protein. The sample includes under 300,000 distinct CDR3 sequences, about 7% of them seen just once. The sample consisted of CD4+ T cells sorted from PBMCs, taken 15 days after the yellow fever booster vaccination. Receptor source: a man younger than 45 who received the YFV17D yellow fever vaccine.

At least ten counts were recorded for this clonotype. The CDR3 DNA reads TGTGCCACCGCAGGGGTCCTAACGGACACTGAAGCTTTCTTT. Protein product: CATAGVLTDTEAFF. The chain carries TRBV7-9 and TRBJ1-1, with D tentatively TRBD1 (6 bases). Looked up from germline, CDR1 is SEHNR and CDR2 is FQNEAQ (reference sequence). Trimming pared 10 bases from V and 3 bases from J, leaving 18 bases between. CDR3 length: 14 residues. The variable domain in full, completed from reference TRBV7-9 and TRBJ1-1, reads DTGVSQNPRHKITKRGQNVTFRCDPISEHNRLYWYRQTLGQGPEFLTYFQNEAQLEKSRLLSDRFSAERPKGSFSTLEIQRTEQGDSAMYLCATAGVLTDTEAFFGQGTRLTVV.

The chain uses TRBV20-1 and TRBJ2-4; no clear D gene. This CDR3 has 11 residues. Trimming cost V 2 bases and J 7 bases, with 6 bases left between them. The germline gives CDR1 DFQATT, CDR2 SNEGSKA (reference sequence). The CDR3 coding sequence is TGCAGTGCTAGACGATCCAACATTCAGTACTTC. Its protein is CSARRSNIQYF.

A few counts support this clonotype. This chain uses TRBV5-6 with TRBJ2-5, with no clear D. Germline V gene data show CDR1 as SGHDT and CDR2 as YYEEEE. The CDR3 is 13 residues long. The V and J ends lost 3 bases and 5 bases respectively, with 11 bases between them. CDR3 DNA sequence: TGTGCCAGCAGCTCCATTTCTTTGGAGACCCAGTACTTC. As protein: CASSSISLETQYF.

This sequence joins TRBV5-4 and TRBJ2-3; the D gene could be TRBD1 or TRBD2 (6 bases each). This CDR3 contains 14 residues. V was shortened by 5 bases and J by 2 bases, with 12 bases between the two germline ends. Germline-derived CDR1 and CDR2 are SGHNT and YYREEE (reference sequence). CDR3 DNA: TGTGCCAGCAGTGGGGGGCCGAACACAGATACGCAGTATTTT. As protein: CASSGGPNTDTQYF.

This clonotype has a count of ten or more. The chain joins TRBV10-3 to TRBJ2-3; 12 bases are a match to TRBD2. The length of the CDR3 is 16 residues. The V and J ends lost 5 bases and 3 bases, in that order; junction bases with no gene match: 6. Germline CDR1 ENHRY, CDR2 SYGVKD. The CDR3: CAISRDGLAGTDTQYF. CDR3 coding DNA: TGTGCCATCAGTCGAGACGGACTAGCGGGGACAGATACGCAGTATTTT.

This clonotype was recorded many times. The chain recombines TRBV5-1 with TRBJ2-5, with 8 bases that match TRBD1. This CDR3 has 14 amino acids. The J segment lost 5 bases and the V segment lost 4 bases, leaving 7 bases of the junction unmatched. The germline CDR1 and CDR2 sequences are SGHRS and YFSETQ. This CDR3 reads CASSLGQGGETQYF. DNA of the CDR3: TGCGCCAGCAGCCTCGGACAGGGTGGGGAGACCCAGTACTTC.

In this sample, this clonotype turned up many times. The chain links TRBV12-3 or TRBV12-4 to TRBJ2-1, with D perhaps matching TRBD2 (6 bases). The V gene lost 5 bases and the J gene lost 0 bases, with 14 bases spanning the gap. This CDR3 region has 16 residues. Written as DNA, the CDR3 is TGTGCCAGCAGTATGATTGGGGGACTCTCCTACAATGAGCAGTTCTTC. Encoded protein: CASSMIGGLSYNEQFF.

This clonotype was seen a handful of times. V and J are TRBV24-1 and TRBJ1-5; D is ambiguous. Trimming stripped 5 bases from V and 7 bases from J, with 11 bases between. Germline CDR1 is KGHDR and CDR2 is SFDVKD. CDR3 length: 13 amino acids. The CDR3 sequence is CATSAEDWQPQHF. DNA for the CDR3: TGTGCCACCAGTGCCGAAGACTGGCAGCCCCAGCATTTT.

Ten or more counts support this clonotype. The V and J genes are TRBV28 and TRBJ1-2; weak D call: TRBD1 (5 bases). Trimming shortened V by 2 bases and J by 8 bases, and 15 bases separated the two germline ends. Looked up from germline, CDR1 is MDHEN and CDR2 is SYDVKM. The CDR3 loop spans 14 amino acids. In nucleotides, the CDR3 is TGTGCCAGCAGTTTAGCAGGGCTAAAGTCCGGCTACACCTTC. It yields the protein CASSLAGLKSGYTF.

This clonotype came up many times. The rearrangement links TRBV5-1 to TRBJ2-7, with TRBD2 identical over 7 bases. The germline CDR1 and CDR2 sequences are SGHRS and YFSETQ. V trimming: 0 bases; J trimming: 6 bases; junction bases outside the gene matches: 12. CDR3 size: 16 residues. The DNA of the CDR3 is TGCGCCAGCAGCTTGGGATCTAGCGGAACAAACTCCGAGCAGTACTTC. Translated: CASSLGSSGTNSEQYF.

This clonotype was observed many times. The chain employs TRBV25-1 and TRBJ2-6, with TRBD1 identical over 12 bases. CDR1 MGHDK and CDR2 SYGVNS come from the germline V gene. After removal of 8 bases from V and 0 bases from J, the junction contained 5 bases not matched to a gene. CDR3 length: 17 amino acids. This CDR3 is CASRKGQGASGANVLTF. CDR3 DNA: TGTGCCAGCCGGAAGGGACAGGGGGCCTCTGGGGCCAACGTCCTGACTTTC.

This clonotype came up a few times. The chain has TRBV30 and TRBJ2-1; D is uncertain. Trimming stripped 3 bases from V and 8 bases from J, with 11 bases between. This CDR3 is built from 12 residues. Germline V gives CDR1 GTSNPN, CDR2 SVGIG (reference sequence). Written as DNA, the CDR3 is TGTGCCTGGAGCCCCCCGTACGATGAGCAGTTCTTC. It yields the protein CAWSPPYDEQFF.

The chain couples TRBV12-3 or TRBV12-4 to TRBJ1-2; D gene ambiguous. V was trimmed by 5 bases and J by 5 bases, leaving 9 bases between them. The CDR3 is 12 residues long. The CDR3 nucleotides are TGTGCCAGCAGTGTGGCTTATTATGGCTACACCTTC. This translates into CASSVAYYGYTF.

There are many counts of this clonotype. V and J are TRBV20-1 and TRBJ2-7; 7 nucleotides align to TRBD2. Germline lookup yields CDR1 DFQATT and CDR2 SNEGSKA (reference sequence). V shed 3 bases and J 0 bases; nucleotides not matched to a gene: 5. CDR3 length: 14 residues. CDR3 nucleotide sequence: TGCAGTGCTAGCAGCGGGGCGGTCTCCTACGAGCAGTACTTC. Translating gives CSASSGAVSYEQYF.

This clonotype was observed a handful of times. V usage is TRBV6-5 and J usage is TRBJ1-2; 11 bases line up with TRBD1. Per the germline V gene, CDR1 is MNHEY and CDR2 is SVGAGI. V was pared by 2 bases and J by 1 base, with 6 bases of the junction left unmatched. The CDR3 has 17 amino acids. The CDR3 loop reads CASSYPGTGGINYGYTF. The CDR3 bases are TGTGCCAGCAGTTACCCCGGGACAGGGGGAATTAACTATGGCTACACCTTC.

This clonotype has only a few counts. This chain joins TRBV20-1 and TRBJ2-3; D not certain. The CDR3 runs 12 residues. With 3 bases removed from V and 0 bases from J, the gap between germline ends came to 4 bases. Germline lookup yields CDR1 DFQATT and CDR2 SNEGSKA (reference sequence). CDR3 nucleotide sequence: TGCAGTGCTAGTAAAAGCACAGATACGCAGTATTTT. It is translated as CSASKSTDTQYF.

This clonotype was observed at least ten times. The chain uses TRBV9 and TRBJ2-5, with D unresolved. Germline values: CDR1 SGDLS, CDR2 YYNGEE. The CDR3 sequence is 14 residues long. With 0 bases removed from V and 2 bases from J, the gap between germline ends came to 8 bases. The CDR3 region has the DNA TGTGCCAGCAGCGTAGGGACGGTGCAAGAGACCCAGTACTTC. Residues: CASSVGTVQETQYF.

This clonotype has only a few counts. This sequence joins TRBV4-3 and TRBJ1-6; no firm D call. Trimming took 0 bases from V and 9 from J, leaving 9 bases between them. This CDR3 region has 14 residues. CDR1 and CDR2 from the germline V gene are LGHNA and YSLEER. The CDR3 sequence: CASSQDVKASPLHF. The CDR3 DNA is TGCGCCAGCAGCCAAGATGTGAAGGCTTCACCCCTCCACTTT.

V is TRBV5-4 and J is TRBJ2-3; D is unclear. The germline CDR1 and CDR2 sequences are SGHNT and YYREEE (reference sequence). The length of the CDR3 is 14 residues. The V end lost 4 bases, the J end lost 0 bases, and 9 bases lay between the germline ends. The chain's CDR3 is CASSLRASTDTQYF. In DNA form, the CDR3 reads TGTGCCAGCAGCCTACGGGCTAGCACAGATACGCAGTATTTT.

In its sample, this clonotype was seen many times. This chain connects TRBV5-1 to TRBJ2-3; D ambiguous. Germline loops: CDR1 SGHRS, CDR2 YFSETQ. V was trimmed by 0 bases and J by 3 bases, leaving 8 bases between them. CDR3 length: 14 amino acids. CDR3: CASSLEPSTDTQYF. The CDR3 DNA reads TGCGCCAGCAGCTTGGAACCCTCGACAGATACGCAGTATTTT.

The rearrangement uses TRBV18 and TRBJ2-1; no clear D. Between the trimmed V and J ends, which lost 4 bases and 6 bases, there was a span of 22 bases. The CDR3 spans 17 residues. The germline gives CDR1 KGHSH, CDR2 LQKENI. CDR3 DNA: TGTGCCAGCTCACTACCCCCCAGAGTCCTGAAGGGCAATGAGCAGTTCTTC. It codes for CASSLPPRVLKGNEQFF.

This clonotype showed up many times. The CDR3 loop is CSAETGGAYEQYF. In DNA form, the CDR3 reads TGCAGTGCTGAGACAGGAGGGGCCTACGAGCAGTACTTC. This chain links TRBV20-1 with TRBJ2-7; D is possibly TRBD1 or TRBD2 (6 bases each). Per the germline V gene, CDR1 is DFQATT and CDR2 is SNEGSKA (reference sequence). V shed 5 bases and J shed 2 bases, with 13 bases lying between them. This CDR3 is built from 13 residues.

This clonotype was counted between two and nine times. The chain carries TRBV5-1 and TRBJ2-2; a possible D gene is TRBD2 (5 bases). Germline CDR1 is SGHRS and CDR2 is YFSETQ. This CDR3 comprises 14 residues. Trimming stripped 6 bases from V and 3 bases from J, with 12 bases between. The CDR3 coding sequence is TGCGCCAGCAACCCCCGGGATTACACCGGGGAGCTGTTTTTT. This codes for CASNPRDYTGELFF. Based on the CDR3 plus reference TRBV5-1 and TRBJ2-2, the full variable domain is KAGVTQTPRYLIKTRGQQVTLSCSPISGHRSVSWYQQTPGQGLQFLFEYFSETQRNKGNFPGRFSGRQFSNSRSEMNVSTLELGDSALYLCASNPRDYTGELFFGEGSRLTVL.